The rows below give T cell receptor beta chains drawn from one sample of a study of shared T cell receptors in the human thymus. Assay: immunoSEQ multiplex PCR; the TCRdb copy retains only in-frame clones and omits some. The top ten clones hold 0.0085% to 0.012% of a sample with some 720,000 clones, 88% of them seen once. The sample was also reused in another study, on human thymus T cells.

The specimen sequenced was thymocytes. All receptors derive from a boy under two years old with a congenital heart defect. The CDR3 runs from the conserved cysteine through the conserved F or W. A D gene is named only where the DNA matches it firmly. Where a row states a size, it is once, few, many or the class of an expanded clone; other rows omit it.

D gene,clone size,J gene,V gene,CDR3 protein,CDR3 DNA
NA,few,TRBJ2-1,TRBV4-3,CASSQDENEQFF,TGCGCCAGCAGCCAAGATGAGAATGAGCAGTTCTTC
NA,NA,TRBJ2-7,TRBV28,CASSLLGAPVPYEQYF,TGTGCCAGCAGTTTATTAGGGGCCCCAGTGCCCTACGAGCAGTACTTC
NA,NA,TRBJ1-1,TRBV27,CASSPAQGTEAFF,TGTGCCAGCAGTCCCGCCCAGGGCACTGAAGCTTTCTTT
TRBD1,NA,TRBJ2-3,TRBV5-1,CASSWSLDRGGADTQYF,TGCGCCAGCAGCTGGTCACTGGACAGGGGGGGCGCAGATACGCAGTATTTT
TRBD2,NA,TRBJ2-7,TRBV14,CASSQDLLAGGPPYGQYF,TGTGCCAGCAGCCAAGACCTCTTAGCGGGAGGGCCACCCTACGGGCAGTACTTC
NA,NA,TRBJ2-7,TRBV5-1,CASSGRDFHEQYF,TGCGCCAGCAGCGGGCGGGACTTCCACGAGCAGTACTTC
NA,NA,TRBJ2-5,TRBV5-1,CASSLRPGTTGETQYF,TGCGCCAGCAGCTTGAGACCGGGAACGACGGGGGAGACCCAGTACTTC
TRBD1,NA,TRBJ1-5,TRBV29-1,CSVGILTGDQPQHF,TGCAGCGTTGGAATATTGACAGGGGATCAGCCCCAGCATTTT
TRBD2,once,TRBJ2-7,TRBV11-3,CASSLGHGSGSTEQYF,TGTGCCAGCAGCTTAGGACATGGGAGCGGGAGTACCGAGCAGTACTTC
TRBD1,NA,TRBJ1-4,TRBV7-2,CASSLTGDRATNEKLFF,TGTGCCAGCAGCTTAACGGGGGACAGGGCCACTAATGAAAAACTGTTTTTT
NA,NA,TRBJ2-1,TRBV5-1,CASSLSEGVDNEQFF,TGCGCCAGCAGCTTGTCAGAGGGGGTGGACAATGAGCAGTTCTTC
TRBD1,NA,TRBJ2-7,TRBV7-6,CASRPTAGQGYEQYF,TGTGCCAGCAGGCCAACCGCGGGACAGGGTTACGAGCAGTACTTC
NA,NA,TRBJ2-3,TRBV5-1,CASSEPRADTQYF,TGCGCCAGCAGCGAGCCTCGCGCAGATACGCAGTATTTT
NA,NA,TRBJ2-7,TRBV5-1,CASSLRGPRAYEQYF,TGCGCCAGCAGCTTGCGGGGTCCTAGGGCCTACGAGCAGTACTTC
NA,NA,TRBJ2-7,TRBV28,CASSPAYEQYF,TGTGCCAGCAGTCCAGCCTACGAGCAGTACTTC
NA,NA,TRBJ2-7,TRBV27,CASSLLDAGLYEQYF,TGTGCCAGCAGCCTACTTGATGCGGGTCTCTACGAGCAGTACTTC
NA,once,TRBJ2-3,TRBV4-2,CASSQDFDYLLDTQYF,TGTGCCAGCAGCCAAGATTTCGACTACTTGTTAGACACGCAGTATTTT
NA,NA,TRBJ2-1,TRBV10-3,CAISWENSENEQFF,TGTGCCATCTCTTGGGAGAACAGCGAAAATGAGCAGTTCTTC
TRBD2,NA,TRBJ2-7,TRBV7-9,CASSGTLAGEGYEQYF,TGTGCCAGCAGCGGAACGCTAGCGGGAGAAGGGTACGAGCAGTACTTC
TRBD2,NA,TRBJ2-7,TRBV5-1,CASSSGGDSAYEQYF,TGCGCCAGCAGCTCGGGGGGGGATAGCGCCTACGAGCAGTACTTC
TRBD2,NA,TRBJ2-4,TRBV7-9,CASSPRGESHQSSIQYF,TGTGCCAGCAGCCCCCGGGGGGAGTCACACCAATCTAGCATTCAGTACTTC
TRBD2,once,TRBJ2-5,TRBV14,CASSQDGTGGPVETQYF,TGTGCCAGCAGCCAAGATGGAACGGGAGGGCCGGTAGAGACCCAGTACTTC
TRBD2,once,TRBJ2-2,TRBV15,CATSRDPAGVIEGTGELFF,TGTGCCACCAGCAGAGATCCAGCGGGAGTGATAGAAGGCACCGGGGAGCTGTTTTTT
TRBD1,few,TRBJ2-7,TRBV6-5,CASSLGQGYEQYF,TGTGCCAGCAGCCTGGGACAGGGATACGAGCAGTACTTC
NA,NA,TRBJ2-3,TRBV19,CASSIDRLAYRTDTQYF,TGTGCCAGTAGTATAGATCGGCTAGCCTATCGGACGGATACGCAGTATTTT
TRBD2,NA,TRBJ2-3,TRBV27,CAVGEGDTQYF,TGTGCCGTCGGGGAGGGAGATACGCAGTATTTT
NA,NA,TRBJ2-7,TRBV28,CASSLLTPTELAGIYEQYF,TGTGCCAGCAGTTTATTGACCCCGACCGAACTGGCGGGGATCTACGAGCAGTACTTC
NA,NA,TRBJ1-1,TRBV7-2,CASSFQGRKTVRDTKAFF,TGTGCCAGCAGCTTTCAGGGTAGGAAGACCGTGAGGGACACTAAAGCTTTCTTT
NA,NA,TRBJ1-4,TRBV9,CASSVAPGNEKLFF,TGTGCCAGCAGCGTAGCACCGGGGAATGAAAAACTGTTTTTT
NA,NA,TRBJ1-1,TRBV15,CATSRGRQLPANTEAFF,TGTGCCACCAGCAGAGGAAGACAGCTCCCCGCGAACACTGAAGCTTTCTTT
TRBD1,once,TRBJ1-1,TRBV5-8,CASSLGDRMNTEAFF,TGTGCCAGCAGCTTGGGGGACAGAATGAACACTGAAGCTTTCTTT
NA,NA,TRBJ2-7,TRBV6-6,CASSNPDRPVGGEQYF,TGTGCCAGCAGTAACCCCGACCGGCCCGTGGGGGGCGAGCAGTACTTC
TRBD2,NA,TRBJ2-1,TRBV4-1,CASSQGLAGGNEQFF,TGCGCCAGCAGCCAAGGACTAGCGGGAGGCAATGAGCAGTTCTTC
TRBD2,NA,TRBJ2-3,TRBV4-3,CASSQGRERGSGGPRVNTQYF,TGCGCCAGCAGCCAAGGCCGGGAGCGGGGTAGCGGGGGTCCAAGAGTAAATACGCAGTATTTT
NA,once,TRBJ2-2,TRBV5-1,CASSPLGRGSNTGELFF,TGCGCCAGCAGCCCCCTCGGTCGGGGGAGTAACACCGGGGAGCTGTTTTTT
NA,once,TRBJ2-1,TRBV7-2,CASSLGQGIVDRSYNEQFF,TGTGCCAGCAGCTTAGGGCAGGGGATCGTCGATCGCTCCTACAATGAGCAGTTCTTC
TRBD1,NA,TRBJ2-5,TRBV7-2,CASSRTGAQETQYF,TGTGCCAGCAGCCGGACAGGGGCCCAAGAGACCCAGTACTTC
TRBD1,NA,TRBJ1-2,TRBV4-3,CASSQWTGRNDGYTF,TGCGCCAGCAGCCAGTGGACAGGAAGGAACGATGGCTACACCTTC
NA,few,TRBJ1-1,TRBV12-5,CASGFPGTEAFF,TGTGCTAGTGGTTTCCCAGGGACTGAAGCTTTCTTT
TRBD1,NA,TRBJ2-1,TRBV27,CASSSYRGDNEQFF,TGTGCCAGCAGTTCTTACAGGGGAGACAATGAGCAGTTCTTC